Listed here are 22 T cell receptor beta chains from one sample, sequenced in a study of blood T cell repertoires in COVID-19. TCRdb keeps only in-frame clones here, not all; method: immunoSEQ multiplex PCR. The sample includes hundreds of thousands of clones, 88% of them seen just once. Sequenced input: PBMCs or T cells enriched from blood (not recorded which). The receptors here all came from a woman in her thirties who had recovered from COVID-19.

This clone was observed once. CDR3 sequence reads: CASSQLAIGEQFF. The CDR3 nucleotides are TGTGCCAGCAGCCAATTAGCGATCGGTGAGCAGTTCTTC. This chain joins TRBV5-4 and TRBJ2-1; D is perhaps TRBD2 (5 bases). CDR3 length: 13 amino acids. CDR1 and CDR2 from the germline V gene are SGHNT and YYREEE (reference sequence). V gave up 4 bases and J gave up 9 bases, with 14 bases separating them.

The chain uses TRBV11-1 and TRBJ2-7; 7 bases map to TRBD1. With 5 bases clipped from V and 3 bases from J, the junction kept 10 bases outside the gene matches. This CDR3 has 15 amino acids. Per germline, CDR1 SGHAT and CDR2 FQDESV (reference sequence). The CDR3 loop is CASSRSRGPYYEQYF. The CDR3 nucleotides are TGTGCCAGCAGCCGGTCGAGGGGGCCCTACTACGAGCAGTACTTC.

The V call is TRBV30, the J call TRBJ1-2; D uncertain. The germline V gene has CDR1 GTSNPN and CDR2 SVGIG (reference sequence). This CDR3 comprises 13 residues. Trimming pared 0 bases from V and 4 bases from J, leaving 9 bases between. CDR3 nucleotide sequence: TGTGCCTGGAGTGTGGGTGCTAGCTATGGCTACACCTTC. Translated: CAWSVGASYGYTF.

V and J are TRBV9 and TRBJ2-1, with TRBD2 matching 10 bases. The CDR3 is made up of 14 amino acids. Germline assignment: CDR1 SGDLS and CDR2 YYNGEE. V lost 0 bases, J lost 14 bases, and 8 bases stayed unmatched. As DNA, the CDR3 is TGTGCCAGCAGCGTAGGTGTTCTAGCGGGAGATGAGTTCTTC. Protein: CASSVGVLAGDEFF. Full variable domain (missing parts from reference TRBV9 and TRBJ2-1): DSGVTQTPKHLITATGQRVTLRCSPRSGDLSVYWYQQSLDQGLQFLIQYYNGEERAKGNILERFSAQQFPDLHSELNLSSLELGDSALYFCASSVGVLAGDEFFGPGTRLTVL.

The J gene is TRBJ1-5, the V gene TRBV7-2, with TRBD1 matching over 9 bases. Trimming at V came to 4 bases and at J to 7 bases, leaving 11 bases not matched to a gene. CDR1 and CDR2 (germline): SGHTA, FQGNSA. The length of the CDR3 is 16 residues. CDR3 nucleotides: TGTGCCAGCAGCTCAATCACAGGGGGCGCGTCACAGCCCCAGCATTTT. Protein product: CASSSITGGASQPQHF.

Only one count was recorded for this clone. This rearrangement joins TRBV5-1 to TRBJ2-1; 7 bases align to TRBD2. The CDR3 spans 12 residues. Per the germline V gene, CDR1 is SGHRS and CDR2 is YFSETQ. After removal of 0 bases from V and 10 bases from J, the junction contained 1 base not matched to a gene. The CDR3 bases are TGCGCCAGCAGCTTGGCTAGCGGCGAGCAGTTCTTC. Residues: CASSLASGEQFF.

The gene calls are TRBV2 and TRBJ1-1; unclear D gene. CDR1 and CDR2 (germline): SNHLY, FYNNEI. V lost 9 bases and J 0 bases, leaving 5 bases between the germline ends. This CDR3 spans 11 amino acids. The CDR3 loop is CARSLNTEAFF. In DNA form, the CDR3 reads TGTGCCAGATCGTTGAACACTGAAGCTTTCTTT.

This rearrangement joins TRBV4-3 to TRBJ2-3, with 8 bases identical to TRBD2. This CDR3 has 16 amino acids. Trimming at V came to 0 bases and at J to 5 bases, leaving 7 bases not matched to a gene. Germline V gives CDR1 LGHNA, CDR2 YSLEER. In DNA form, the CDR3 reads TGCGCCAGCAGCCAAGATGGGACTAGTACGGGAGATACGCAGTATTTT. The encoded protein is CASSQDGTSTGDTQYF.

The J gene is TRBJ2-7, the V gene TRBV9; TRBD2 matches at 15 bases. Germline CDR1 is SGDLS and CDR2 is YYNGEE. CDR3 length equals 17 residues. J lost 1 base, V lost 4 bases, and 6 bases had no gene match. The CDR3 nucleotides are TGTGCCAGCAGCCCTGGACTAGCGGGGGGGATTTCCTACGAGCAGTACTTC. Residues: CASSPGLAGGISYEQYF.

This clone appeared once. The chain carries TRBV30 and TRBJ1-2; 7 bases match TRBD1. V shed 2 bases and J 2 bases; nucleotides not matched to a gene: 8. Per the germline V gene, CDR1 is GTSNPN and CDR2 is SVGIG (reference sequence). This CDR3 comprises 15 residues. The CDR3 is CAWSQGVWGNYGYTF. CDR3 DNA sequence: TGTGCCTGGAGTCAGGGGGTATGGGGGAACTATGGCTACACCTTC.

This chain links TRBV9 with TRBJ1-4; a possible D gene is TRBD1 (6 bases). The CDR3 covers 15 residues. CDR1 is SGDLS, CDR2 YYNGEE, per germline. V was cut by 5 bases and J by 0 bases, with 11 bases left in between. CDR3 sequence: CASSSGAATNEKLFF. In nucleotides, the CDR3 is TGTGCCAGCAGTTCAGGGGCAGCAACTAATGAAAAACTGTTTTTT.

The V call is TRBV27, the J call TRBJ2-7, with 7 bases fitting TRBD2. J was trimmed by 6 bases and V by 8 bases; bases with no gene match: 4. Looked up from germline, CDR1 is MNHEY and CDR2 is SMNVEV (reference sequence). The CDR3 has 11 residues. The CDR3 DNA is TGTGCCAGCGGGAGGGCGGCCGAGCAGTACTTC. It codes for CASGRAAEQYF.

The chain has TRBV11-2 and TRBJ1-1, with D perhaps TRBD1 (6 bases). Between the trimmed V and J ends, which lost 1 base and 3 bases, there was a span of 12 bases. The CDR3 runs to 15 residues. Germline V gene data show CDR1 as SGHAT and CDR2 as FQNNGV. Here the CDR3 reads CASSLGTVLHTEAFF. The CDR3 nucleotides read TGTGCCAGCAGCTTAGGGACAGTCTTACACACTGAAGCTTTCTTT.

This chain connects TRBV25-1 to TRBJ1-2; D might be TRBD1 (6 bases). The CDR3 sequence is 15 residues long. The ends were cut back, 2 bases at V and 8 bases at J, with 18 bases in the middle. The germline CDR1 and CDR2 sequences are MGHDK and SYGVNS. The CDR3 coding sequence is TGTGCCAGCAGTGAACTCGACCCAGGGGTGTACGGCTACACCTTC. Amino acid sequence: CASSELDPGVYGYTF.

The gene calls are TRBV27 and TRBJ1-2; TRBD1 agrees at 8 bases. Germline CDR1 reads MNHEY; CDR2 reads SMNVEV (reference sequence). V gave up 5 bases and J gave up 2 bases; unmatched junction bases: 1. CDR3 length equals 13 residues. This CDR3 reads CASSRTGNYGYTF. The CDR3 region has the DNA TGTGCCAGCAGTCGGACAGGGAACTATGGCTACACCTTC.

The chain employs TRBV19 and TRBJ1-1, with D possibly TRBD1 on 6 matching bases. V was pared by 5 bases and J by 13 bases, with 29 bases between. CDR1 is LNHDA and CDR2 is SQIVND in the germline V gene (reference sequence). This CDR3 contains 16 residues. The CDR3 loop is CASSDSSTGPTLKLFF. The CDR3 DNA follows: TGTGCCAGTAGTGACTCCTCGACAGGCCCAACACTGAAGCTTTTCTTT.

The genes are TRBV27 and TRBJ1-1; TRBD1 might be the D (6 bases). The CDR3 has 15 residues. Germline V gene data show CDR1 as MNHEY and CDR2 as SMNVEV (reference sequence). V was pared by 8 bases and J by 4 bases, with 20 bases between. CDR3 DNA sequence: TGTGCCAGCTCGGGACACCGAATAGGCGGCACTGAAGCTTTCTTT. Translation: CASSGHRIGGTEAFF.

The chain employs TRBV5-4 and TRBJ1-5, with a weak D call TRBD1 (5 bases). V was pared by 0 bases and J by 9 bases, with 10 bases between. Germline CDR1 is SGHNT and CDR2 is YYREEE (reference sequence). The length of the CDR3 is 13 residues. The DNA for the CDR3 is TGTGCCAGCAGCTTGGGGGGCGGATCGCCCCAGCATTTT. The encoded protein is CASSLGGGSPQHF.

The rearrangement joins TRBV9 to TRBJ2-2; TRBD1 matches at 8 bases. There are 15 residues in the CDR3. Germline V gene data show CDR1 as SGDLS and CDR2 as YYNGEE. Trimming took 0 bases from V and 9 from J; bases not matched to a gene: 7. The CDR3 DNA reads as TGTGCCAGCAGCGTAGGAACAGGGGGTTTTCGGGAGCTGTTTTTT. Residues: CASSVGTGGFRELFF.

V gene TRBV12-3 or TRBV12-4 combines with J gene TRBJ2-1, with a possible D match to TRBD2 (5 bases). The CDR3 contains 12 residues. The germline V and J ends were trimmed by 2 bases and 9 bases, with 8 bases remaining between them. For the CDR3, the DNA is TGTGCCAGCAGTTTACGACGGGGTGAGCAGTTCTTC. Its translation is CASSLRRGEQFF.

The V call is TRBV3-1 (or the pseudogene TRBV3-2), the J call TRBJ1-2, with TRBD1 as a possible D gene (6 bases). The CDR3 spans 15 residues. The germline gives CDR1 LGHDT, CDR2 YNNKEL (reference sequence). V lost 4 bases, J lost 3 bases, and 15 bases lay in between. Here the CDR3 reads CASSLLVGQYYGYTF. CDR3 DNA: TGTGCCAGCAGCCTTTTAGTCGGACAGTACTATGGCTACACCTTC.

The chain combines TRBV7-9 with TRBJ2-7; TRBD1 is a possible D gene (5 bases). V was pared by 5 bases and J by 4 bases, with 12 bases between. CDR1 is SEHNR, CDR2 FQNEAQ, per germline (reference sequence). CDR3 length: 13 residues. CDR3 sequence: CASSQSRGYEQYF. As DNA, the CDR3 is TGTGCCAGCAGCCAAAGTAGGGGTTACGAGCAGTACTTC.